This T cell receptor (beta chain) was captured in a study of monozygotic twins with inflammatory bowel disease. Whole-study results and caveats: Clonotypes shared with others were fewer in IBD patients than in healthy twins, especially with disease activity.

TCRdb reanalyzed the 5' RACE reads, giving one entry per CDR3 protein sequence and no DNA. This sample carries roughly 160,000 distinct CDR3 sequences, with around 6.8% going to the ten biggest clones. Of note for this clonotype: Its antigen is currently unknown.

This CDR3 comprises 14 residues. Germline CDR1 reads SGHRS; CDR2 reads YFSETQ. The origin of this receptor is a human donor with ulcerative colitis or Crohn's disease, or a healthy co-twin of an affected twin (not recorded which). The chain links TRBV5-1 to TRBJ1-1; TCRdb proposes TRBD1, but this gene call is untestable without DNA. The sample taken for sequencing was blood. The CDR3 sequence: CASSTTGSETEAFF.